This entry lists 3 T cell receptor beta chains sequenced from one sample in a study of shared clonotypes between healthy human individuals. The protocol was immunoSEQ multiplex PCR, while the TCRdb copy is restricted to in-frame clones and leaves out a portion. The table has approximately 2.4 million clones, approximately 96% seen once. Sequenced: naive CD4+ T cells sorted from blood. Subset indicated: CD45RA+ positively selected. Receptor source: a man between 18 and 35 years old in good health.

The chain recombines TRBV7-2 with TRBJ2-1; tentatively, D is TRBD2 (6 bases). The CDR3 extends over 16 amino acids. Between the trimmed V and J ends, which lost 0 bases and 3 bases, there was a span of 12 bases. Germline CDR1 SGHTA, CDR2 FQGNSA. The CDR3 is CASSLAIGSGYNEQFF. The CDR3 nucleotides read TGTGCCAGCAGCTTAGCTATCGGGAGCGGCTACAATGAGCAGTTCTTC.

The rearrangement joins TRBV5-1 to TRBJ1-5; D remains unclear. V dropped 0 bases and J dropped 4 bases, with 8 bases sitting between them. The CDR3 runs to 14 residues. The V gene's germline CDR1 is SGHRS and CDR2 YFSETQ. CDR3 coding DNA: TGCGCCAGCAGCTTGGCCGAGGGAAATCAGCCCCAGCATTTT. Translating it yields CASSLAEGNQPQHF. Based on the CDR3 plus reference TRBV5-1 and TRBJ1-5, the full variable domain is KAGVTQTPRYLIKTRGQQVTLSCSPISGHRSVSWYQQTPGQGLQFLFEYFSETQRNKGNFPGRFSGRQFSNSRSEMNVSTLELGDSALYLCASSLAEGNQPQHFGDGTRLSIL.

The gene calls are TRBV6-6 and TRBJ1-5; D is perhaps TRBD1 (5 bases). V was clipped by 4 bases and J by 6 bases, with 19 bases between them. The CDR3 runs 16 residues. The V gene's germline CDR1 is MNHNY and CDR2 SVGAGI (reference sequence). Here the CDR3 DNA reads TGTGCCAGCAGTTCCCAGACGTCAGGGATGGGTCAGCCCCAGCATTTT. This encodes CASSSQTSGMGQPQHF.